This entry lists 10 T cell receptor beta chains sequenced from one sample in a study of shared T cell receptors in the human thymus. Sequencing was performed with immunoSEQ multiplex PCR; in TCRdb, only in-frame clones are kept and a portion is missing. Of 540,000 or so clones in the sample, 75% to 85% were seen once. The sample was also linked to a second study, of human thymus T cells.

Material for sequencing was thymocytes. These receptors were collected from a boy under two years old with a congenital heart defect.

The chain carries TRBV7-6 and TRBJ1-5; D is possibly TRBD1 (5 bases). CDR1 is SGHVS, CDR2 FNYEAQ, per germline. The CDR3 covers 20 residues. Trimming pared 0 bases from V and 6 bases from J, leaving 27 bases between. The CDR3 reads CASSLAAPGWYRSGRQPQHF. The CDR3 DNA is TGTGCCAGCAGCTTAGCCGCGCCAGGGTGGTACCGGTCGGGCCGTCAGCCCCAGCATTTT.

The chain combines TRBV2 with TRBJ1-5; 8 bases are shared with TRBD1. V was pared by 6 bases and J by 3 bases, with 4 bases of the junction left unmatched. The CDR3 extends over 14 amino acids. Germline CDR1 SNHLY, CDR2 FYNNEI. The CDR3, as DNA: TGTGCCAGCAGACCGGACAGGGTCAATCAGCCCCAGCATTTT. Translation gives CASRPDRVNQPQHF.

The chain links TRBV29-1 to TRBJ2-7, with unresolved D. The V and J ends lost 7 bases and 4 bases respectively, with 20 bases between them. Per the germline V gene, CDR1 is SQVTM and CDR2 is ANQGSEA. The CDR3 is 14 amino acids. The CDR3, as DNA: TGCAGCGCCCACCTCGGGTCGCCTGGGTACGAGCAGTACTTC. It specifies CSAHLGSPGYEQYF.

Here the CDR3 DNA reads TGTGCCAGCAGTTTAAACGGGGAGAACACCGGGGAGCTGTTTTTT. As protein: CASSLNGENTGELFF. The rearrangement uses TRBV27 and TRBJ2-2; tentative D call: TRBD2 (5 bases). V was shortened by 2 bases and J by 1 base, with 8 bases between the two germline ends. The CDR3 spans 15 residues. CDR1 and CDR2 from the germline V gene are MNHEY and SMNVEV (reference sequence).

The chain carries TRBV28 and TRBJ2-7, with D possibly being TRBD1 (7 bases). Trimming took off 2 bases at V and 3 bases at J, with 14 bases between the two ends. There are 15 residues in the CDR3. Germline V lookup: CDR1 MDHEN, CDR2 SYDVKM. As DNA, the CDR3 is TGTGCCAGCAGTTTAAGGCAGGGGGGTTACTACGAGCAGTACTTC. This translates into CASSLRQGGYYEQYF.

This chain links TRBV15 with TRBJ1-5; no firm D call. This CDR3 contains 18 residues. Trimming shortened V by 2 bases and J by 6 bases, and 23 bases separated the two germline ends. Germline CDR1 reads LNHNV; CDR2 reads YYDKDF (reference sequence). This CDR3 reads CATSRILFVPGVRQPQHF. The CDR3 region has the DNA TGTGCCACCAGCAGAATCCTTTTTGTGCCGGGTGTACGTCAGCCCCAGCATTTT.

This sequence joins TRBV6-1 and TRBJ2-7; 8 bases fit TRBD1. V was pared by 6 bases and J by 0 bases, with 4 bases of the junction left unmatched. CDR3 size: 14 residues. Germline lookup yields CDR1 MNHNS and CDR2 SASEGT. The CDR3 bases are TGTGCCAGCAGGGGACAGGTAAGCTCCTACGAGCAGTACTTC. This translates into CASRGQVSSYEQYF.

The chain couples TRBV5-6 to TRBJ1-2, with a tentative D call TRBD1 (6 bases). V gave up 3 bases and J gave up 3 bases, with 24 bases separating them. The CDR3 sequence is 18 residues long. The germline gives CDR1 SGHDT, CDR2 YYEEEE. This CDR3 is CASSSQGDRTIVYYGYTF. DNA for the CDR3: TGTGCCAGCAGCTCCCAGGGCGACAGGACCATCGTCTACTATGGCTACACCTTC.

The chain carries TRBV7-2 and TRBJ2-3; tentatively, D is TRBD1 (6 bases). The germline gives CDR1 SGHTA, CDR2 FQGNSA. The CDR3 length is 16 residues. Trimming took 0 bases from V and 1 from J, leaving 11 bases between them. This CDR3 is CASSLAPRGCTDTQYF. CDR3 DNA sequence: TGTGCCAGCAGCTTAGCCCCCAGGGGCTGCACAGATACGCAGTATTTT.

The rearrangement uses TRBV7-9 and TRBJ1-1, with D uncertain. Trimming took 2 bases from V and 0 from J, leaving 10 bases between them. The length of the CDR3 is 15 residues. Germline CDR1 and CDR2: SEHNR and FQNEAQ (reference sequence). The CDR3 protein is CASSLLTPLNTEAFF. The CDR3 nucleotides read TGTGCCAGCAGCTTATTAACACCCCTGAACACTGAAGCTTTCTTT. Full variable domain (missing parts from reference TRBV7-9 and TRBJ1-1): DTGVSQNPRHKITKRGQNVTFRCDPISEHNRLYWYRQTLGQGPEFLTYFQNEAQLEKSRLLSDRFSAERPKGSFSTLEIQRTEQGDSAMYLCASSLLTPLNTEAFFGQGTRLTVV.